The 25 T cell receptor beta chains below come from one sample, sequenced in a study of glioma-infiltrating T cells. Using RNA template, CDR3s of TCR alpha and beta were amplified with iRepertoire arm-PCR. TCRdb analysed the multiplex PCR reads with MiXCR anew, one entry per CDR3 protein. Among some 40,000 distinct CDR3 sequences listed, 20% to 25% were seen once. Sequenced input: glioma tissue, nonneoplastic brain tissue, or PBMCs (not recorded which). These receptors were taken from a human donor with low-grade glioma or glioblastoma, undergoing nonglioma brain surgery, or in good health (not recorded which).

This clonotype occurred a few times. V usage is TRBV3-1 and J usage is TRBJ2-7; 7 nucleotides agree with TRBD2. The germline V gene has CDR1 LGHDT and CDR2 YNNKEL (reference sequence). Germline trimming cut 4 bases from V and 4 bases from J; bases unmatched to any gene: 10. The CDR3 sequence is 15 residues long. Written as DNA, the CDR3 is TGTGCCAGCAGCCCGGGGAGGGCCCCCTTTTACGAGCAGTACGTC. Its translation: CASSPGRAPFYEQYV.

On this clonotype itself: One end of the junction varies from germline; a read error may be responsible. CDR3 DNA: TGTGCCAGCGGTTTAGGAGGCACAGATACGCAGTATTTT. It encodes CASGLGGTDTQYF. The chain links TRBV12-3 or TRBV12-4 to TRBJ2-3; D remains ambiguous. The CDR3 runs to 13 residues.

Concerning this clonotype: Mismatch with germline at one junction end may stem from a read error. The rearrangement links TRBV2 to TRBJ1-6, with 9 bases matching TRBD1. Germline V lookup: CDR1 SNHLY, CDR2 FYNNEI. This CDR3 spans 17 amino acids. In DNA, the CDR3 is TGTGTCAGCAGTGACTTTTTGCGGGACAGGGTTAATCCACCCCTCCAATTT. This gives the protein CVSSDFLRDRVNPPLQF.

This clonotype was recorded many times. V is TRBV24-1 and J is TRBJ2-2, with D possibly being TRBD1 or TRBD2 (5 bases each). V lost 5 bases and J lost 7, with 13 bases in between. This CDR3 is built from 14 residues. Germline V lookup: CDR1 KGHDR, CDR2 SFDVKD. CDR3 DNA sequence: TGTGCCACCAGTGGAGGGGAGAAGCACGGGGAGCTGTTTTTT. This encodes CATSGGEKHGELFF.

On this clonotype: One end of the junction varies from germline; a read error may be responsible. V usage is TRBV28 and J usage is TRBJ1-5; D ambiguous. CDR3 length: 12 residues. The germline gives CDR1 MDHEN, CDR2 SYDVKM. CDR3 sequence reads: CAGSSGNQFQHF. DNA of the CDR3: TGTGCCGGCAGTTCGGGCAATCAGTTCCAGCATTTT.

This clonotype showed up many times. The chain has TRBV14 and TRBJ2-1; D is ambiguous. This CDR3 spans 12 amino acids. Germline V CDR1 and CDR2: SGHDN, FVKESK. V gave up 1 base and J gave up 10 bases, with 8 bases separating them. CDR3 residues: CASSQGVGEQFF. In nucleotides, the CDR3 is TGTGCCAGCAGCCAAGGGGTGGGCGAGCAGTTCTTC.

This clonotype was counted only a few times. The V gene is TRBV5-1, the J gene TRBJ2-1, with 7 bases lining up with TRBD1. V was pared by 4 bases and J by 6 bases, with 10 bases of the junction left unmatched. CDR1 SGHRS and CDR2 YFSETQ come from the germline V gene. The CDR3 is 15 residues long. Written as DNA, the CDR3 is TGCGCCAGCAGCCAGATCCGGGACAGCTCCAATGAGCAGTTCTTC. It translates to CASSQIRDSSNEQFF.

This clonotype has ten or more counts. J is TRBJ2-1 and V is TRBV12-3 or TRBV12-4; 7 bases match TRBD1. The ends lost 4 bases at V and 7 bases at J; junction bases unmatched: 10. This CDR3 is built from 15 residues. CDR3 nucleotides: TGTGCCAGCAGTTCGCTAGGGACAGTGGGGAATGAGCAGTTCTTC. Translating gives CASSSLGTVGNEQFF.

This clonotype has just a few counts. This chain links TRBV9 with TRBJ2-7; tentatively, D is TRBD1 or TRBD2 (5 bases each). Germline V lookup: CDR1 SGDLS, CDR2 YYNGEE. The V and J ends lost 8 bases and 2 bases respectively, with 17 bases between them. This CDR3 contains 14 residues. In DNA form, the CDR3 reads TGTGCCAGATCCAACCAGGGACGACCCTACGAGCAGTACGTC. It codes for CARSNQGRPYEQYV.

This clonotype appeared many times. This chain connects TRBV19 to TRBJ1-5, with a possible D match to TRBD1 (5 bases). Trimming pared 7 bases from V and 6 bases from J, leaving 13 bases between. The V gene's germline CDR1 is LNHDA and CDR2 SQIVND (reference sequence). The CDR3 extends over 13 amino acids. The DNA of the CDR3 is TGTGCCAGTACCCTGGGTGGGACTCAGCCCCAGCATTTT. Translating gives CASTLGGTQPQHF.

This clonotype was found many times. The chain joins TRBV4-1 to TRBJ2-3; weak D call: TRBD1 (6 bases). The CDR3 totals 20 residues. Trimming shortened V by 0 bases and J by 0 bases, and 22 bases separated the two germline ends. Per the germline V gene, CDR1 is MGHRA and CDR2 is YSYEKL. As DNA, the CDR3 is TGCGCCAGCAGCCAAGATCAAGGGGGTCGGCTGCCCGGGAGCACAGATACGCAGTATTTT. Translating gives CASSQDQGGRLPGSTDTQYF.

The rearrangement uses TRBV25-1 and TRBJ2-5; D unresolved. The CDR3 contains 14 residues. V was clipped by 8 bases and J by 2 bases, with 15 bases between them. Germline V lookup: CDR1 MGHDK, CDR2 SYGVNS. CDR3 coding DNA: TGTGCCAGCGTCTCGGGTTGGGTGCAAGAGACCCAGTACTTC. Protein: CASVSGWVQETQYF.

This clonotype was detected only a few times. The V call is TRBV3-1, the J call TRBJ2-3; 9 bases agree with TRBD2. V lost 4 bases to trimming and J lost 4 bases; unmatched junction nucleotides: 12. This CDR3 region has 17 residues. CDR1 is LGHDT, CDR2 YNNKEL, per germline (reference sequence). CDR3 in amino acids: CASSPRGSGGVADTQYF. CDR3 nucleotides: TGTGCCAGCAGCCCCCGGGGTAGCGGGGGAGTAGCAGATACGCAGTATTTT.

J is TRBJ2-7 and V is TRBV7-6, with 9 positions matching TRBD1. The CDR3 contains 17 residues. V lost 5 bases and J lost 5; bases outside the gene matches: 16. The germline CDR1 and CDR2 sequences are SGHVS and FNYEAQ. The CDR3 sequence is CASSPPRGTGNLDEQYF. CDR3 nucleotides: TGTGCCAGCAGCCCCCCCCGCGGGACAGGGAACCTTGACGAGCAGTACTTC.

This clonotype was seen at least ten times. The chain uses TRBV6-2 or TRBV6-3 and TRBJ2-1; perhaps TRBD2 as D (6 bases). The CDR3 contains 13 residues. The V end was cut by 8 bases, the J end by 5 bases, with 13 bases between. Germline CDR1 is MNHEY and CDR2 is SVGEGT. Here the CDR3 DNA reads TGTGCCAGCCGACTAGTCGTACACAATGAGCAGTTCTTC. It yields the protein CASRLVVHNEQFF.

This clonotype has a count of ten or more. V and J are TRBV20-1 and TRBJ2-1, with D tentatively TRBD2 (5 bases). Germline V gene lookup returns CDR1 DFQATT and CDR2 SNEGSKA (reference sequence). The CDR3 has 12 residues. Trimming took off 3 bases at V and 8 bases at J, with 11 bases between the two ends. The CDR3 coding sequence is TGCAGTGCTAGGGGCGGAGGCTATGAGCAGTTCTTC. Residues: CSARGGGYEQFF.

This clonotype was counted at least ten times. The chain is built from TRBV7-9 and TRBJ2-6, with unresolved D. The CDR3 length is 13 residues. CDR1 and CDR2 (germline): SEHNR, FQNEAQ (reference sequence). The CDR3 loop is CACGASGANVLTF. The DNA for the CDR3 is TGTGCGTGCGGTGCCTCTGGGGCCAACGTCCTGACTTTC. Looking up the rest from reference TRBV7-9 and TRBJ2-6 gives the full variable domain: DTGVSQNPRHKITKRGQNVTFRCDPISEHNRLYWYRQTLGQGPEFLTYFQNEAQLEKSRLLSDRFSAERPKGSFSTLEIQRTEQGDSAMYLCACGASGANVLTFGAGSRLTVL.

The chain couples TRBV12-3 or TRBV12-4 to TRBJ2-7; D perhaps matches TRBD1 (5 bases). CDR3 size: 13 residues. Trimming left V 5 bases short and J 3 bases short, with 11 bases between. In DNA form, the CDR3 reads TGTGCCAGCAGTATGAGACAGAGCTACGAGCAGTACTTC. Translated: CASSMRQSYEQYF.

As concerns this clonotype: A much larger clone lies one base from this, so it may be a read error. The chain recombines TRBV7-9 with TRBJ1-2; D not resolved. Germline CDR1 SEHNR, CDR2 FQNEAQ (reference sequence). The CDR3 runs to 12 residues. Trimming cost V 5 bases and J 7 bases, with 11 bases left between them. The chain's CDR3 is CASSLETTGYTF. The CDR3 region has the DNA TGTGCCAGCAGCCTCGAAACTACTGGCTACACCTTC.

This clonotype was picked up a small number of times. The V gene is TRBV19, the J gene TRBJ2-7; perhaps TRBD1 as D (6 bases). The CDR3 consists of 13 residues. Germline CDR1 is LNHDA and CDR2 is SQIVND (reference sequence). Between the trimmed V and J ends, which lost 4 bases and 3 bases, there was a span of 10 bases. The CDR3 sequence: CASSKVDSYEQYF. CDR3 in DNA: TGTGCCAGTAGTAAAGTGGACAGCTACGAGCAGTACTTC.

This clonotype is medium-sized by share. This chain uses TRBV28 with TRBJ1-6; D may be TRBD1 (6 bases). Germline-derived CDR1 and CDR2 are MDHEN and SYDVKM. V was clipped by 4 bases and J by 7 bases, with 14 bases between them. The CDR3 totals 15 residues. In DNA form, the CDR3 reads TGTGCCAGCAGTTCCGTACAGGGCGTGAATTCACCCCTCCACTTT. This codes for CASSSVQGVNSPLHF.

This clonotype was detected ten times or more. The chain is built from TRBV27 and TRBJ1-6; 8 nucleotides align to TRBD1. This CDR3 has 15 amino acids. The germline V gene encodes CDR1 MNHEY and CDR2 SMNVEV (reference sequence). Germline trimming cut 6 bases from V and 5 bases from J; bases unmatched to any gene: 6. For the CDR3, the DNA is TGTGCCAGCAGCCCGGACAGGGCCAATAATTCACCCCTCCACTTT. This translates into CASSPDRANNSPLHF.

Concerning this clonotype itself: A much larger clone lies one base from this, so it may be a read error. The CDR3, as DNA: TGTGCCAGCAGTACTACAGGCCATGGGCCCGTCCACTTT. Its translation is CASSTTGHGPVHF. The chain uses TRBV28 and TRBJ1-6; D possibly corresponds to TRBD1 (5 bases). Germline V lookup: CDR1 MDHEN, CDR2 SYDVKM. The CDR3 totals 13 residues. The V and J ends lost 5 bases and 17 bases respectively, with 19 bases between them.

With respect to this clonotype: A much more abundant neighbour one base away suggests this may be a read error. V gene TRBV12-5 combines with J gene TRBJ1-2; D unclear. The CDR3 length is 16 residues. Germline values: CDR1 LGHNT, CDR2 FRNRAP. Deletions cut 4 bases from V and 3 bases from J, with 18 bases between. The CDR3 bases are TGTGCTAGTGGTTCCCCTAAGGCCGGGCTCGACTATGGCTACACCTTC. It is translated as CASGSPKAGLDYGYTF.

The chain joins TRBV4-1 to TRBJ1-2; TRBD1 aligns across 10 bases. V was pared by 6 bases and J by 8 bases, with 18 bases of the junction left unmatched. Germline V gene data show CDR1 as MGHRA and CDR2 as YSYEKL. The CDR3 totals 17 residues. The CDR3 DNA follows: TGCGCCAGCAGGCGAAACGCCAAGCCCGGGACAGGGGAAGGCTACACCTTC. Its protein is CASRRNAKPGTGEGYTF.